Below, 27 T cell receptor beta chains from the same sample are listed, as sequenced in a study of regulatory T cells in long-lasting Graves disease. Time point described: newly diagnosed GD, antithyroid drugs for less than 3 months. Preparation of the TCR library used RNA extracted from PBMCs. Library construction for TCR beta used iRepertoire HTBI primers and Arm-PCR of CDR3 regions. TCRdb reanalysed the multiplex PCR reads using MiXCR and keeps one entry per CDR3 protein. The sample comprises some 500,000 distinct CDR3 sequences, about 14% of which are singletons, and 8.5% to 10% rests with the top ten. These data were likewise used in another study, on T cells in Graves' hyperthyroidism and ophthalmopathy.

Material: peripheral blood mononuclear cells (PBMCs), obtained at new diagnosis, from a patient treated with antithyroid drugs. These receptors were taken from a man under 40 with Graves disease.

The chain joins TRBV28 to TRBJ2-7, with D maybe TRBD1 (6 bases). This CDR3 spans 12 amino acids. Germline lookup yields CDR1 MDHEN and CDR2 SYDVKM. The CDR3 loop is CAAGTLGKEQYF. For the CDR3, the DNA is TGTGCGGCTGGGACACTTGGTAAGGAGCAGTACTTC.

This clonotype was counted at least ten times. The rearrangement uses TRBV9 and TRBJ2-7; 8 bases are a match to TRBD1. CDR1 and CDR2 from the germline V gene are SGDLS and YYNGEE. This CDR3 spans 14 amino acids. With 3 bases clipped from V and 2 bases from J, the junction kept 4 bases outside the gene matches. CDR3 protein: CASSDGTGPYEQYF. CDR3 nucleotide sequence: TGTGCCAGCAGCGACGGGACAGGACCCTACGAGCAGTACTTC. Full variable domain (outside the CDR3, taken from reference TRBV9 and TRBJ2-7): DSGVTQTPKHLITATGQRVTLRCSPRSGDLSVYWYQQSLDQGLQFLIQYYNGEERAKGNILERFSAQQFPDLHSELNLSSLELGDSALYFCASSDGTGPYEQYFGPGTRLTVT.

This clonotype was picked up a small number of times. The genes are TRBV6-5 and TRBJ2-1, with 7 positions matching TRBD2. This CDR3 is 15 amino acids long. Germline values: CDR1 MNHEY, CDR2 SVGAGI. Germline trimming cut 4 bases from V and 2 bases from J; bases unmatched to any gene: 5. CDR3 nucleotide sequence: TGTGCCAGCAGTTCTACAGCGGGGCCCTACAATGAGCAGTTCTTC. Amino acid sequence: CASSSTAGPYNEQFF.

This clonotype has a handful of counts. The chain carries TRBV4-2 and TRBJ2-7; the match to TRBD2 covers 7 bases. V was clipped by 2 bases and J by 0 bases; unmatched bases: 7. CDR1 and CDR2 (germline): LGHNA, YNFKEQ. The CDR3 spans 16 residues. The CDR3, as DNA: TGTGCCAGCAGCCAATCAATCGGGGGGAGCTCCTACGAGCAGTACTTC. Encoded protein: CASSQSIGGSSYEQYF.

This clonotype was counted many times. The CDR3 loop is CASSLAGTSNEQFF. CDR3 sequence (DNA): TGCGCCAGCAGCTTGGCTGGGACTTCCAATGAGCAGTTCTTC. The chain is built from TRBV5-1 and TRBJ2-1; D perhaps matches TRBD2 (6 bases). V lost 0 bases to trimming and J lost 6 bases, with 10 bases between them. This CDR3 comprises 14 residues. Germline values: CDR1 SGHRS, CDR2 YFSETQ.

This clonotype was detected a few times. This chain joins TRBV10-1 and TRBJ1-1, with D uncertain. Germline V lookup: CDR1 WNHNN, CDR2 SYGVQD (reference sequence). The CDR3 consists of 13 residues. V dropped 8 bases and J dropped 5 bases, with 15 bases sitting between them. The DNA for the CDR3 is TGCGCCAGCGGAACGGACCCCCCGACTGAAGCTTTCTTT. Its translation: CASGTDPPTEAFF.

This clonotype was counted ten times or more. This rearrangement joins TRBV29-1 to TRBJ2-1, with 7 positions matching TRBD2. The germline CDR1 and CDR2 sequences are SQVTM and ANQGSEA. V shed 0 bases and J 10 bases; nucleotides not matched to a gene: 12. CDR3 size: 15 residues. The CDR3 reads CSVEDIEREGLEQFF. CDR3 DNA sequence: TGCAGCGTTGAAGATATAGAGAGGGAGGGCCTAGAGCAGTTCTTC.

For the CDR3, the DNA is TGTGCCAGCCTCCAGGGGGACAGGGGTGGGACTGAAGCTTTCTTT. Its translation: CASLQGDRGGTEAFF. The chain carries TRBV7-9 and TRBJ1-1; 10 positions agree with TRBD1. V was pared by 8 bases and J by 5 bases, with 11 bases of the junction left unmatched. This CDR3 spans 15 amino acids. Germline CDR1 reads SEHNR; CDR2 reads FQNEAQ (reference sequence).

This clonotype was observed at least ten times. This chain links TRBV2 with TRBJ1-1, with no clear D. From germline, CDR1 is SNHLY and CDR2 FYNNEI. The CDR3 extends over 13 amino acids. With 7 bases removed from V and 2 bases from J, the gap between germline ends came to 11 bases. The CDR3 loop reads CASMIAYNTEAFF. The CDR3 DNA follows: TGTGCCAGCATGATCGCTTATAACACTGAAGCTTTCTTT.

The V gene is TRBV4-2, the J gene TRBJ2-5; TRBD2 matches at 9 bases. Germline values: CDR1 LGHNA, CDR2 YNFKEQ. Unmatched junction bases numbered 15, after V lost 0 bases and J lost 4 bases. The CDR3 covers 19 residues. The CDR3 loop is CASSQDTRGGLAGRETQYF. DNA of the CDR3: TGTGCCAGCAGCCAAGATACCCGGGGAGGCCTAGCGGGAAGAGAGACCCAGTACTTC.

The rearrangement links TRBV20-1 to TRBJ2-7; TRBD2 aligns across 9 bases. The CDR3 runs 15 residues. CDR1 DFQATT and CDR2 SNEGSKA come from the germline V gene (reference sequence). The junction had 10 bases not matched to a gene; V was cut back by 5 bases and J by 2 bases. The CDR3 region has the DNA TGCAGTGCTCTCGCGGGGACTAGCCTCCCCTACGAGCAGTACTTC. The encoded protein is CSALAGTSLPYEQYF.

This clonotype was detected ten times or more. Here the CDR3 DNA reads TGTGCTAGTGGTTTAGGGCAGGGAGCCGATACGCAGTATTTT. Its protein product is CASGLGQGADTQYF. This chain connects TRBV12-5 to TRBJ2-3, with D perhaps being TRBD1 or TRBD2 (5 bases each). Germline V gene lookup returns CDR1 LGHNT and CDR2 FRNRAP. This CDR3 has 14 amino acids. V shed 3 bases and J shed 6 bases, with 13 bases lying between them.

A note on this clonotype: This may stem from a read error, because a much larger clone lies one nucleotide away. The chain recombines TRBV2 with TRBJ1-3, with D perhaps matching TRBD1 (6 bases). Germline CDR1 reads SNHLY; CDR2 reads FYNNEI. This CDR3 region has 13 residues. V was cut by 8 bases and J by 5 bases, with 13 bases left in between. CDR3 in DNA: TGTGCCAGCCTGGTGGGGGCGAGAAACACCATATATTTT. The encoded protein is CASLVGARNTIYF.

This clonotype was detected a few times. V gene TRBV7-6 combines with J gene TRBJ2-2, with 8 bases lining up with TRBD1. The germline V gene has CDR1 SGHVS and CDR2 FNYEAQ. The CDR3 extends over 16 amino acids. J gave up 4 bases and V 5 bases, and 9 bases lay outside the gene matches. In nucleotides, the CDR3 is TGTGCCAGCAGCGCCCCCGGGACAGGAGTCACCGGGGAGCTGTTTTTT. This gives the protein CASSAPGTGVTGELFF.

This clonotype came up many times. The chain employs TRBV20-1 and TRBJ2-1, with no clear D. V lost 7 bases to trimming and J lost 2 bases, with 15 bases between them. Germline values: CDR1 DFQATT, CDR2 SNEGSKA (reference sequence). This CDR3 has 14 residues. CDR3 in amino acids: CSEETRGTYNEQFF. CDR3 coding DNA: TGCAGTGAGGAGACAAGAGGCACCTACAATGAGCAGTTCTTC.

This chain links TRBV11-1 with TRBJ1-3; tentative D call: TRBD1 (6 bases). Trimming removed 1 base at V and 3 bases at J, with 16 bases between. Germline CDR1 reads SGHAT; CDR2 reads FQDESV (reference sequence). This CDR3 spans 17 amino acids. CDR3 coding DNA: TGTGCCAGCAGCTTAGGGGCCCCGGGGGCCTTTGGAAACACCATATATTTT. It specifies CASSLGAPGAFGNTIYF.

This chain connects TRBV20-1 to TRBJ2-1, with D maybe TRBD2 (6 bases). The length of the CDR3 is 14 residues. Germline CDR1 DFQATT, CDR2 SNEGSKA (reference sequence). Deletions cut 5 bases from V and 3 bases from J, with 14 bases between. The CDR3 DNA sequence: TGCAGTGCTCCCCGGGGAGCGGGCTACAATGAGCAGTTCTTC. As protein: CSAPRGAGYNEQFF.

This clonotype came up many times. J is TRBJ1-1 and V is TRBV12-5; TRBD1 matches 9 bases. With V trimmed by 5 bases and J by 3 bases, 4 bases remained unmatched. The CDR3 sequence is 14 residues long. Germline values: CDR1 LGHNT, CDR2 FRNRAP. CDR3 protein: CASGPGTGYTEAFF. The CDR3 bases are TGTGCTAGTGGTCCCGGGACAGGGTACACTGAAGCTTTCTTT.

This clonotype was observed many times. The chain combines TRBV11-3 with TRBJ2-2; perhaps TRBD1 as D (6 bases). V shed 1 base and J shed 1 base, with 10 bases lying between them. The germline V gene has CDR1 SGHNT and CDR2 YENEEA. The CDR3 totals 16 residues. CDR3 loop: CASSLAQGWNTGELFF. The CDR3 coding sequence is TGTGCCAGCAGCTTAGCGCAGGGGTGGAACACCGGGGAGCTGTTTTTT. Complete variable domain (other parts from reference TRBV11-3 and TRBJ2-2): EAGVVQSPRYKIIEKKQPVAFWCNPISGHNTLYWYLQNLGQGPELLIRYENEEAVDDSQLPKDRFSAERLKGVDSTLKIQPAELGDSAVYLCASSLAQGWNTGELFFGEGSRLTVL.

The J gene is TRBJ2-7, the V gene TRBV5-1; D gene uncertain. In germline, CDR1 is SGHRS, CDR2 YFSETQ. The CDR3 covers 12 residues. Trimming removed 6 bases from V and 4 bases from J, with 11 bases in between. CDR3 coding DNA: TGCGCCAGCAAGATGGGGTCTTACGAGCAGTACTTC. Protein product: CASKMGSYEQYF.

The chain employs TRBV6-5 and TRBJ2-4; 7 bases are shared with TRBD1. With V trimmed by 2 bases and J by 11 bases, 9 bases remained unmatched. The CDR3 has 14 residues. Per germline, CDR1 MNHEY and CDR2 SVGAGI. CDR3 in amino acids: CASSYDRATMVQYF. The DNA of the CDR3 is TGTGCCAGCAGTTACGACAGGGCGACAATGGTTCAGTACTTC.

The V gene is TRBV9, the J gene TRBJ2-7; weak D call: TRBD2 (5 bases). Germline lookup yields CDR1 SGDLS and CDR2 YYNGEE. This CDR3 comprises 15 residues. With 0 bases removed from V and 0 bases from J, the gap between germline ends came to 10 bases. CDR3 protein: CASSVALGASYEQYF. The DNA for the CDR3 is TGTGCCAGCAGCGTAGCTTTGGGAGCCTCCTACGAGCAGTACTTC.

The V and J genes are TRBV7-9 and TRBJ2-5; no firm D call. Germline V lookup: CDR1 SEHNR, CDR2 FQNEAQ (reference sequence). Trimming removed 5 bases at V and 1 base at J, with 14 bases between. The CDR3 length is 15 residues. The CDR3 region has the DNA TGTGCCAGCAGCCTTCACGTGTGGCTCCAAGAGACCCAGTACTTC. Amino acids: CASSLHVWLQETQYF.

The CDR3 region is CATSDPQGETGELFF. The CDR3 DNA follows: TGTGCCACCAGTGACCCACAGGGGGAAACCGGGGAGCTGTTTTTT. This chain connects TRBV24-1 to TRBJ2-2; 8 bases agree with TRBD1. V trimming: 4 bases; J trimming: 5 bases; junction bases outside the gene matches: 5. The CDR3 is 15 residues long. Looked up from germline, CDR1 is KGHDR and CDR2 is SFDVKD.

This clonotype has only a few counts. This chain links TRBV5-5 with TRBJ1-5; the match to TRBD1 covers 10 bases. The CDR3 has 15 amino acids. The trim removed 4 bases at V and 2 bases at J, leaving 3 bases unmatched. Germline V gene data show CDR1 as SGHKS and CDR2 as YYEKEE (reference sequence). CDR3 region: CASSRQGARNQPQHF. CDR3 nucleotides: TGTGCCAGCAGCAGACAGGGGGCCCGCAATCAGCCCCAGCATTTT.

This clonotype has ten or more counts. The V gene is TRBV12-3 or TRBV12-4, the J gene TRBJ2-4; TRBD2 agrees at 8 bases. This CDR3 has 13 amino acids. The J segment lost 4 bases and the V segment lost 6 bases, leaving 2 bases of the junction unmatched. DNA for the CDR3: TGTGCCAGCAGCCCTAGCGGGAAAAACATTCAGTACTTC. It encodes CASSPSGKNIQYF.

In this sample, this clonotype turned up many times. One junction end does not reproduce the germline sequence, and a read error may be involved. The CDR3 region has the DNA TGTGCCAGCAGCTTAGGTGGCGCATACACTGAAGCTTTCTTT. This codes for CASSLGGAYTEAFF. The chain recombines TRBV5-1 with TRBJ1-1, with unresolved D. From germline, CDR1 is SGHRS and CDR2 YFSETQ. The CDR3 is made up of 14 amino acids. Drawing the rest from reference TRBV5-1 and TRBJ1-1, the complete variable domain is KAGVTQTPRYLIKTRGQQVTLSCSPISGHRSVSWYQQTPGQGLQFLFEYFSETQRNKGNFPGRFSGRQFSNSRSEMNVSTLELGDSALYLCASSLGGAYTEAFFGQGTRLTVV.